A single sample is the source of the 23 T cell receptor beta chains below, sequenced in a study of response to subunit inactivated influenza vaccine. Each CDR3 protein is one row after TCRdb ran MiXCR on the RT-PCR reads. Here the sample spans around 530,000 distinct CDR3 sequences, approximately 15% being singletons. The sequencing here drew on CD4+ T cells sorted from PBMCs, taken 23 to 25 months after vaccination. All receptors come from a man aged 50 to 75 who received an inactivated influenza vaccine.

This chain connects TRBV5-6 to TRBJ1-1; TRBD1 aligns across 7 bases. Trimming cost V 9 bases and J 3 bases; bases outside gene matches: 11. The CDR3 has 14 amino acids. Germline CDR1 SGHDT, CDR2 YYEEEE. The CDR3 nucleotides read TGTGCCACAAGACAAACAGGGGTCGACACTGAAGCTTTCTTT. It yields the protein CATRQTGVDTEAFF. The whole variable domain, remainder taken from reference TRBV5-6 and TRBJ1-1, is DAGVTQSPTHLIKTRGQQVTLRCSPKSGHDTVSWYQQALGQGPQFIFQYYEEEERQRGNFPDRFSGHQFPNYSSELNVNALLLGDSALYLCATRQTGVDTEAFFGQGTRLTVV.

This clonotype was picked up a small number of times. The V and J genes are TRBV29-1 and TRBJ2-5; 8 nucleotides line up with TRBD1. Germline lookup yields CDR1 SQVTM and CDR2 ANQGSEA. V lost 4 bases and J lost 6; bases outside the gene matches: 4. The CDR3 is 12 residues long. The CDR3 loop is CSVGTGQKTQYF. In DNA form, the CDR3 reads TGCAGCGTTGGGACAGGGCAAAAGACCCAGTACTTC.

This chain links TRBV18 with TRBJ2-7; D is perhaps TRBD1 (6 bases). CDR1 and CDR2 from the germline V gene are KGHSH and LQKENI. V was trimmed by 6 bases and J by 2 bases, leaving 17 bases between them. The CDR3 length is 15 residues. The CDR3 DNA sequence: TGTGCCAGCTCGCCCGGACAGAGAACGGCCTACGAGCAGTACTTC. This translates into CASSPGQRTAYEQYF.

The table lists this clonotype with a few counts. The chain combines TRBV28 with TRBJ2-3; 11 positions match TRBD2. Germline assignment: CDR1 MDHEN and CDR2 SYDVKM. There are 15 residues in the CDR3. V dropped 6 bases and J dropped 4; count of bases not matched to a gene: 6. This chain's CDR3 is CASSLLAGVADTQYF. CDR3 in DNA: TGTGCCAGCAGCTTACTAGCGGGAGTGGCAGATACGCAGTATTTT.

This clonotype has just a few counts. V is TRBV20-1 and J is TRBJ2-7, with 8 positions matching TRBD1. The J segment lost 1 base and the V segment lost 4 bases, leaving 3 bases of the junction unmatched. Germline V gene data show CDR1 as DFQATT and CDR2 as SNEGSKA (reference sequence). The CDR3 has 13 residues. The DNA of the CDR3 is TGCAGTGCTAAGACAGGGGCGTCCTACGAGCAGTACTTC. Translation gives CSAKTGASYEQYF.

This clonotype was seen a few times. The chain recombines TRBV27 with TRBJ2-2, with 7 bases that match TRBD2. The V gene's germline CDR1 is MNHEY and CDR2 SMNVEV (reference sequence). V lost 3 bases, J lost 4 bases, and 5 bases stayed unmatched. This CDR3 is built from 15 residues. CDR3 region: CASSFQRGSTGELFF. The DNA for the CDR3 is TGTGCCAGCAGTTTTCAGCGGGGAAGCACCGGGGAGCTGTTTTTT.

There are a few counts of this clonotype. The V gene is TRBV6-1, the J gene TRBJ2-3; perhaps TRBD2 as D (5 bases). The V gene lost 3 bases and the J gene lost 0 bases, with 7 bases spanning the gap. Germline V gives CDR1 MNHNS, CDR2 SASEGT. The CDR3 has 14 amino acids. CDR3 in amino acids: CASSDRGSTDTQYF. CDR3 coding DNA: TGTGCCAGCAGTGATCGGGGTAGCACAGATACGCAGTATTTT.

This clonotype has ten or more counts. The chain couples TRBV10-2 to TRBJ2-2; the D gene is possibly TRBD1 (5 bases). V gave up 4 bases and J gave up 8 bases, with 11 bases separating them. This CDR3 is 13 amino acids long. From germline, CDR1 is WSHSY and CDR2 SAAADI. The CDR3 reads CASSGLGAGELFF. The CDR3 DNA reads TGCGCCAGCAGTGGGCTAGGGGCGGGGGAGCTGTTTTTT.

This clonotype was picked up many times. The CDR3 DNA follows: TGTGCCATCAGTGAGCCCGGATCGGAGCATACTGAAGCTTTCTTT. Translating it yields CAISEPGSEHTEAFF. This chain uses TRBV10-3 with TRBJ1-1; D unresolved. The germline V gene encodes CDR1 ENHRY and CDR2 SYGVKD. The V and J ends lost 2 bases and 5 bases respectively, with 15 bases between them. This CDR3 region has 15 residues.

This clonotype was counted only a few times. The chain links TRBV4-2 to TRBJ2-7; no clear D gene. Germline CDR1 is LGHNA and CDR2 is YNFKEQ. The V and J ends lost 1 base and 7 bases respectively, with 11 bases between them. This CDR3 has 13 amino acids. The CDR3 is CASSQARTGEQYF. CDR3 coding DNA: TGTGCCAGCAGCCAAGCCCGGACCGGGGAGCAGTACTTC.

This clonotype was detected only a few times. The chain couples TRBV9 to TRBJ2-5, with TRBD2 matching 11 bases. The germline V gene has CDR1 SGDLS and CDR2 YYNGEE. This CDR3 is built from 15 residues. J was trimmed by 5 bases and V by 3 bases; bases with no gene match: 6. The CDR3 loop reads CASSGVAGGPETQYF. The CDR3 bases are TGTGCCAGCAGCGGCGTAGCGGGGGGGCCGGAGACCCAGTACTTC.

The chain carries TRBV29-1 and TRBJ2-5; TRBD1 matches 8 bases. Germline lookup yields CDR1 SQVTM and CDR2 ANQGSEA. This CDR3 region has 13 residues. V lost 8 bases, J lost 4 bases, and 9 bases stayed unmatched. The CDR3: CSSRTGSRETQYF. In nucleotides, the CDR3 is TGCAGCTCCCGGACAGGGAGTCGAGAGACCCAGTACTTC.

The V gene is TRBV12-3 or TRBV12-4, the J gene TRBJ2-7; TRBD2 matches 11 bases. This CDR3 contains 14 residues. The V gene end was trimmed by 6 bases and the J gene end by 7 bases; junction bases not matched to a gene: 8. In nucleotides, the CDR3 is TGTGCCAGCAGATATAGCGGGGGGGCGAATGAGCAGTACTTC. Its protein product is CASRYSGGANEQYF.

This clonotype was seen at least ten times. The rearrangement links TRBV10-2 to TRBJ1-1; no clear D gene. CDR1 WSHSY and CDR2 SAAADI come from the germline V gene. The CDR3 extends over 13 amino acids. V dropped 4 bases and J dropped 2 bases, with 8 bases sitting between them. For the CDR3, the DNA is TGCGCCAGCAGTGTCAAGAGAAACACTGAAGCTTTCTTT. This encodes CASSVKRNTEAFF.

The table lists this clonotype with a few counts. The chain recombines TRBV6-1 with TRBJ1-1; D is perhaps TRBD1 (6 bases). CDR3 length: 16 residues. Germline CDR1 MNHNS, CDR2 SASEGT. V lost 6 bases to trimming and J lost 4 bases, with 21 bases between them. The CDR3 is CASRPDSNLGITEAFF. Written as DNA, the CDR3 is TGTGCCAGCAGACCGGACAGTAACCTCGGTATCACTGAAGCTTTCTTT.

This clonotype has a count of ten or more. Here the CDR3 reads CSVEVFGELFF. CDR3 in DNA: TGCAGCGTTGAAGTTTTCGGGGAGCTGTTTTTT. The gene calls are TRBV29-1 and TRBJ2-2, with no clear D. V was cut by 1 base and J by 7 bases, with 4 bases left in between. CDR1 and CDR2 (germline): SQVTM, ANQGSEA. The CDR3 has 11 amino acids.

This chain links TRBV29-1 with TRBJ2-4; 7 nucleotides align to TRBD2. Germline V gives CDR1 SQVTM, CDR2 ANQGSEA. V trimming: 4 bases; J trimming: 6 bases; junction bases outside the gene matches: 9. The CDR3 is 14 residues long. As DNA, the CDR3 is TGCAGCGTTGGAAGAGGGAGGGCCGCAAACATTCAGTACTTC. This encodes CSVGRGRAANIQYF.

The chain is built from TRBV24-1 and TRBJ2-1; tentative D call: TRBD2 (7 bases). This CDR3 spans 16 amino acids. The V gene's germline CDR1 is KGHDR and CDR2 SFDVKD. The V end lost 3 bases, the J end lost 4 bases, and 15 bases lay between the germline ends. CDR3 nucleotide sequence: TGTGCCACCAGTGATGAACGGGGGGCGATATACAATGAGCAGTTCTTC. Translated, it gives CATSDERGAIYNEQFF.

J is TRBJ2-7 and V is TRBV20-1; the match to TRBD2 covers 13 bases. Germline V CDR1 and CDR2: DFQATT, SNEGSKA (reference sequence). This CDR3 is built from 16 residues. Trimming cost V 0 bases and J 2 bases; bases outside gene matches: 4. The CDR3 is CSARDPTSGRPYEQYF. The CDR3 DNA sequence: TGCAGTGCTAGAGATCCGACTAGCGGGAGGCCCTACGAGCAGTACTTC.

The chain uses TRBV29-1 and TRBJ2-5; TRBD1 might be the D (5 bases). The CDR3 has 12 residues. Germline V gene sequence: CDR1 SQVTM, CDR2 ANQGSEA. V was clipped by 3 bases and J by 5 bases, with 10 bases between them. CDR3 region: CSVDRVGETQYF. The CDR3 bases are TGCAGCGTTGACAGGGTCGGGGAGACCCAGTACTTC.

The gene calls are TRBV4-1 and TRBJ2-1; 14 nucleotides align to TRBD2. This CDR3 is 17 amino acids long. Per germline, CDR1 MGHRA and CDR2 YSYEKL. The V segment lost 3 bases and the J segment 3 bases; nucleotides outside the gene matches: 4. In nucleotides, the CDR3 is TGCGCCAGCAGCCAGGGGACTAGCGGGGGTTACTACAATGAGCAGTTCTTC. It codes for CASSQGTSGGYYNEQFF.

This clonotype has only a few counts. V gene TRBV24-1 combines with J gene TRBJ2-2; D perhaps matches TRBD1 (5 bases). Trimming pared 1 base from V and 2 bases from J, leaving 10 bases between. In germline, CDR1 is KGHDR, CDR2 SFDVKD. This CDR3 region has 16 residues. CDR3 DNA: TGTGCCACCAGTGATTTAGGACATGTTAACACCGGGGAGCTGTTTTTT. The encoded protein is CATSDLGHVNTGELFF.

The rearrangement links TRBV5-1 to TRBJ1-1; D uncertain. Germline-derived CDR1 and CDR2 are SGHRS and YFSETQ. V lost 1 base, J lost 1 base, and 11 bases lay in between. This CDR3 comprises 15 residues. CDR3: CASSLFARTNTEAFF. DNA for the CDR3: TGCGCCAGCAGCTTGTTCGCCCGAACGAACACTGAAGCTTTCTTT.